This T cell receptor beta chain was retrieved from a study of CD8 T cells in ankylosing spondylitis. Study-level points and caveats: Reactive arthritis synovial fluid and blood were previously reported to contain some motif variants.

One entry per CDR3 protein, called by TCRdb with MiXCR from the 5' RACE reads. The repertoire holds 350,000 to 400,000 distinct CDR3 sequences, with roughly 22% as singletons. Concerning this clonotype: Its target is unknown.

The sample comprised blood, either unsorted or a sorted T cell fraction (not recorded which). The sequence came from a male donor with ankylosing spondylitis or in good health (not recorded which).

In nucleotides, the CDR3 is TGTGCCAGCTCACCACCGGTGATCGAGGGGAATGAGCAGTTCTTC. As protein: CASSPPVIEGNEQFF. The chain combines TRBV18 with TRBJ2-1, with D possibly being TRBD1 or TRBD2 (5 bases each). The CDR3 consists of 15 residues. Germline V gene data show CDR1 as KGHSH and CDR2 as LQKENI. With 0 bases removed from V and 7 bases from J, the gap between germline ends came to 13 bases.